This entry lists 21 T cell receptor beta chains sequenced from one sample in a study of CD8 T cells in ankylosing spondylitis. TCRdb processed the 5' RACE reads anew with MiXCR; each CDR3 protein has one entry. The sample contains some 130,000 distinct CDR3 sequences, 7.3% of which appear only once. Input material: blood, either unsorted or a sorted T cell fraction (not recorded which). The receptors were sampled from a female donor with ankylosing spondylitis or in good health (not recorded which).

This clonotype has at least ten counts. The V and J genes are TRBV6-2 or TRBV6-3 and TRBJ2-6; no clear D gene. Germline assignment: CDR1 MNHEY and CDR2 SVGEGT. This CDR3 contains 13 residues. The V and J ends lost 7 bases and 0 bases respectively, with 4 bases between them. As DNA, the CDR3 is TGTGCCAGCAAGAACTCTGGGGCCAACGTCCTGACTTTC. Residues: CASKNSGANVLTF.

About this clonotype: A single base separates this from a much larger clone, so it may be a read error. This chain joins TRBV5-1 and TRBJ2-7, with TRBD2 identical over 7 bases. V trimming: 4 bases; J trimming: 3 bases; junction bases outside the gene matches: 13. CDR1 SGHRS and CDR2 YFSETQ come from the germline V gene. The CDR3 loop spans 16 amino acids. For the CDR3, the DNA is TGCGCCAGCAGCCCGCTGGCGAGCGGGGTCGTCTACGAGCAGTACTTC. This gives the protein CASSPLASGVVYEQYF.

Ten or more counts support this clonotype. The germline gene is not matched at one end of the junction; a read error may be the cause. The V gene is TRBV19, the J gene TRBJ1-6; no firm D call. Germline V gene data show CDR1 as LNHDA and CDR2 as SQIVND (reference sequence). CDR3 size: 13 residues. The CDR3 nucleotides are TGTGCAAGTAGGAGCCTCTATAATTCACCCCTCCACTTT. This gives the protein CASRSLYNSPLHF.

This clonotype was detected ten times or more. The rearrangement links TRBV12-5 to TRBJ2-3; D might be TRBD1 (5 bases). CDR3 size: 17 residues. V lost 3 bases and J lost 2, with 18 bases in between. Germline CDR1 and CDR2: LGHNT and FRNRAP. DNA of the CDR3: TGTGCTAGTGGTTTAGTAAAGGGGCACCGATTCACAGATACGCAGTATTTT. It is translated as CASGLVKGHRFTDTQYF.

The chain links TRBV12-3 or TRBV12-4 to TRBJ1-2; 7 nucleotides align to TRBD1. Losses at the gene ends were 6 bases for V and 2 bases for J; bases not matched to a gene: 6. CDR3 length equals 14 residues. CDR3 coding DNA: TGTGCCAGCAGCCTGACAGGGACGAACTATGGCTACACCTTC. This gives the protein CASSLTGTNYGYTF.

This clonotype was seen many times. This rearrangement joins TRBV28 to TRBJ2-2; 7 bases are shared with TRBD1. V lost 6 bases, J lost 1 base, and 2 bases stayed unmatched. Germline assignment: CDR1 MDHEN and CDR2 SYDVKM. This CDR3 spans 14 amino acids. Here the CDR3 reads CASRPGGNTGELFF. In DNA form, the CDR3 reads TGTGCCAGCAGACCAGGGGGGAACACCGGGGAGCTGTTTTTT.

This clonotype turned up a few times. The V call is TRBV7-9, the J call TRBJ2-7, with D maybe TRBD2 (5 bases). The V end lost 5 bases, the J end lost 3 bases, and 20 bases lay between the germline ends. The germline V gene has CDR1 SEHNR and CDR2 FQNEAQ (reference sequence). This CDR3 is built from 16 residues. CDR3 residues: CASSGDGEGVFYEQYF. The CDR3 bases are TGTGCCAGCAGCGGAGATGGAGAGGGTGTGTTCTACGAGCAGTACTTC.

This clonotype was detected many times. This chain uses TRBV28 with TRBJ2-7, with TRBD1 as a possible D gene (6 bases). V was pared by 5 bases and J by 0 bases, with 14 bases between. Germline-derived CDR1 and CDR2 are MDHEN and SYDVKM. The CDR3 extends over 15 amino acids. In DNA, the CDR3 is TGTGCCAGCAGTGCCGAGGGGGAAAGCTCCTACGAGCAGTACTTC. The encoded protein is CASSAEGESSYEQYF.

At least ten counts were recorded for this clonotype. The chain links TRBV28 to TRBJ1-2; no definite D call. Germline CDR1 MDHEN, CDR2 SYDVKM. V shed 8 bases and J shed 4 bases, with 17 bases lying between them. This CDR3 spans 14 amino acids. The DNA for the CDR3 is TGTGCCAGCGCGGGCATACTAACCCCCTATGGCTACACCTTC. Its protein is CASAGILTPYGYTF.

The rearrangement joins TRBV2 to TRBJ2-4, with a possible D match to TRBD1 (5 bases). Germline-derived CDR1 and CDR2 are SNHLY and FYNNEI. The CDR3 has 17 residues. Trimming left V 4 bases short and J 0 bases short, with 16 bases between. DNA for the CDR3: TGTGCCAGCAGTGCTGTAAGGGGTACTGTAGCCAAAAACATTCAGTACTTC. Translating gives CASSAVRGTVAKNIQYF.

This clonotype was observed at least ten times. The J gene is TRBJ1-5, the V gene TRBV20-1; the D gene is possibly TRBD1 (6 bases). Trimming took 5 bases from V and 1 from J, leaving 18 bases between them. Germline CDR1 is DFQATT and CDR2 is SNEGSKA (reference sequence). The CDR3 has 16 residues. The CDR3 sequence: CSARGRGSLSNQPQHF. CDR3 nucleotides: TGCAGTGCTCGGGGGCGGGGGTCGTTGAGCAATCAGCCCCAGCATTTT.

This clonotype has a count of ten or more. The rearrangement joins TRBV7-8 to TRBJ1-2; TRBD1 matches at 8 bases. The CDR3 runs 16 residues. In germline, CDR1 is SGHVS, CDR2 FQNEAQ. The J segment lost 9 bases and the V segment lost 4 bases, leaving 16 bases of the junction unmatched. CDR3 DNA: TGTGCCAGCAGCTACGATACTCCGACAGGGGCCGGGAGCTACACCTTC. It translates to CASSYDTPTGAGSYTF. The full variable domain, its missing parts supplied by reference TRBV7-8 and TRBJ1-2, is GAGVSQSPRYKVAKRGQDVALRCDPISGHVSLFWYQQALGQGPEFLTYFQNEAQLDKSGLPSDRFFAERPEGSVSTLKIQRTQQEDSAVYLCASSYDTPTGAGSYTFGSGTRLTVV.

This rearrangement joins TRBV3-1 to TRBJ1-2; maybe TRBD1 (5 bases). The CDR3 contains 15 residues. With 2 bases removed from V and 3 bases from J, the gap between germline ends came to 13 bases. The V gene's germline CDR1 is LGHDT and CDR2 YNNKEL (reference sequence). The CDR3 DNA is TGTGCCAGCAGCCAATTAGGCTCCAGGGACTATGGCTACACCTTC. Its translation: CASSQLGSRDYGYTF. The variable domain in full, with the rest retrieved from reference TRBV3-1 and TRBJ1-2, is DTAVSQTPKYLVTQMGNDKSIKCEQNLGHDTMYWYKQDSKKFLKIMFSYNNKELIINETVPNRFSPKSPDKAHLNLHINSLELGDSAVYFCASSQLGSRDYGYTFGSGTRLTVV.

V usage is TRBV7-3 and J usage is TRBJ2-3, with D perhaps matching TRBD1 or TRBD2 (7 bases each). V lost 2 bases and J lost 4, with 13 bases in between. This CDR3 has 15 amino acids. Germline-derived CDR1 and CDR2 are SGHTA and FQGTGA. This chain's CDR3 is CASSLGLGGSDTQYF. CDR3 sequence (DNA): TGTGCCAGCAGCTTAGGACTAGGGGGCTCAGATACGCAGTATTTT.

This clonotype was detected many times. The chain combines TRBV7-9 with TRBJ1-1, with 10 bases that match TRBD1. V lost 5 bases to trimming and J lost 0 bases; unmatched junction nucleotides: 6. CDR3 length equals 16 residues. CDR1 is SEHNR, CDR2 FQNEAQ, per germline (reference sequence). The CDR3 loop is CASSVPGQGMNTEAFF. The CDR3 DNA reads TGTGCCAGCAGCGTTCCGGGACAGGGGATGAACACTGAAGCTTTCTTT.

The J gene is TRBJ2-7, the V gene TRBV27, with D unresolved. Germline loops: CDR1 MNHEY, CDR2 SMNVEV (reference sequence). With 2 bases removed from V and 1 base from J, the gap between germline ends came to 9 bases. The CDR3 spans 14 residues. In nucleotides, the CDR3 is TGTGCCAGCAGTTTAATGGGTTTTTCCTACGAGCAGTACTTC. Translating it yields CASSLMGFSYEQYF.

This clonotype came up a few times. The V and J genes are TRBV7-2 and TRBJ1-5; D unresolved. There are 16 residues in the CDR3. Germline CDR1 and CDR2: SGHTA and FQGNSA. V lost 5 bases and J 0 bases, leaving 14 bases between the germline ends. The CDR3 DNA is TGTGCCAGCAGCCTACGGTCTCTAGATAGCAATCAGCCCCAGCATTTT. This translates into CASSLRSLDSNQPQHF. The complete variable domain, with remaining parts taken from reference TRBV7-2 and TRBJ1-5, reads GAGVSQSPSNKVTEKGKDVELRCDPISGHTALYWYRQSLGQGLEFLIYFQGNSAPDKSGLPSDRFSAERTGGSVSTLTIQRTQQEDSAVYLCASSLRSLDSNQPQHFGDGTRLSIL.

This clonotype was recorded at least ten times. The rearrangement links TRBV4-3 to TRBJ2-7; D is perhaps TRBD1 (5 bases). The germline V gene has CDR1 LGHNA and CDR2 YSLEER. V lost 0 bases and J 3 bases, leaving 12 bases between the germline ends. CDR3 length: 15 residues. The CDR3 DNA reads as TGCGCCAGCAGCCAAGATTGGGGCCGGGTCTACGAGCAGTACTTC. Amino acid sequence: CASSQDWGRVYEQYF.

This clonotype was detected ten times or more. The chain uses TRBV7-3 and TRBJ2-5; no firm D call. The germline V gene has CDR1 SGHTA and CDR2 FQGTGA. This CDR3 has 13 residues. The ends were cut back, 3 bases at V and 5 bases at J, with 10 bases in the middle. The DNA for the CDR3 is TGTGCCAGCAGCTTGGGGTACGGGGAGACCCAGTACTTC. It translates to CASSLGYGETQYF.

At least ten counts were recorded for this clonotype. The chain recombines TRBV10-3 with TRBJ1-2; the match to TRBD1 covers 10 bases. The germline V gene encodes CDR1 ENHRY and CDR2 SYGVKD. The CDR3 consists of 17 residues. V trimming: 4 bases; J trimming: 8 bases; junction bases outside the gene matches: 16. Here the CDR3 reads CAISGPVVVGQGDGYTF. CDR3 nucleotides: TGTGCCATCAGTGGACCGGTGGTCGTTGGACAGGGGGACGGCTACACCTTC.

This clonotype has a count of ten or more. This may be a read error: a much more frequent sequence differs by one nucleotide. The chain joins TRBV2 to TRBJ2-2, with D unresolved. The CDR3 runs to 12 residues. Trimming took 3 bases from V and 5 from J, leaving 4 bases between them. Germline V lookup: CDR1 SNHLY, CDR2 FYNNEI. CDR3 protein: CASSEGTGELFF. In DNA, the CDR3 is TGTGCCAGCAGTGAGGGGACCGGGGAGCTGTTTTTT.